The next 5 T cell receptor beta chains were all read from a single sample in a study of molecular identifiers for immune sequencing clone quantification. TCRdb reprocessed the PCR reads via MiXCR and lists one record per CDR3 protein. Of a few hundred thousand distinct CDR3 sequences in the sample, around 23% were seen once. Source material: naive CD8+ T cells from blood, with Jurkat cell RNA spiked in. Noted subset: FACS-sorted CD8+CD4-CCR7+CD45RA+ naive T cells. These receptors came from a human donor in good health. Some libraries in this study had Jurkat cell RNA spiked in.

This clonotype was picked up a small number of times. CDR3 coding DNA: TGCAGTGCTAGAGCTAAAGACAGTTGGACAGATACGCAGTATTTT. This codes for CSARAKDSWTDTQYF. This chain uses TRBV20-1 with TRBJ2-3; D possibly corresponds to TRBD1 (5 bases). The CDR3 runs 15 residues. From germline, CDR1 is DFQATT and CDR2 SNEGSKA (reference sequence). The V end lost 1 base, the J end lost 3 bases, and 14 bases lay between the germline ends.

This clonotype was recorded at least ten times. The chain combines TRBV29-1 with TRBJ2-7; the match to TRBD1 covers 7 bases. The CDR3 covers 13 residues. Germline values: CDR1 SQVTM, CDR2 ANQGSEA. The V segment lost 7 bases and the J segment 2 bases; nucleotides outside the gene matches: 8. CDR3 region: CSAGPGQTYEQYF. The CDR3 DNA reads TGCAGCGCTGGACCGGGACAGACCTACGAGCAGTACTTC.

Ten or more counts support this clonotype. The V and J genes are TRBV6-5 and TRBJ2-7; D remains ambiguous. Germline lookup yields CDR1 MNHEY and CDR2 SVGAGI. Trimming stripped 6 bases from V and 3 bases from J, with 15 bases between. This CDR3 is built from 14 residues. CDR3 sequence reads: CASSLSPPYYEQYF. The DNA for the CDR3 is TGTGCCAGCAGCCTTTCGCCCCCCTACTACGAGCAGTACTTC.

This clonotype was recorded many times. The CDR3 coding sequence is TGCGCCAGCAGCTTGGGAGCCGGGACTAGCGGTTACAATGAGCAGTTCTTC. This codes for CASSLGAGTSGYNEQFF. This sequence joins TRBV5-1 and TRBJ2-1; 11 nucleotides line up with TRBD2. Germline V gene lookup returns CDR1 SGHRS and CDR2 YFSETQ. CDR3 size: 17 residues. V was pared by 0 bases and J by 4 bases, with 6 bases of the junction left unmatched.

The chain combines TRBV5-6 with TRBJ2-7; D may be TRBD1 (6 bases). The V and J ends lost 0 bases and 5 bases respectively, with 18 bases between them. The CDR3 runs to 16 residues. CDR1 is SGHDT, CDR2 YYEEEE, per germline. The CDR3 DNA reads as TGTGCCAGCAGCTTGGATTTTGGGGGCTTTCGGGACGAGCAGTACTTC. This codes for CASSLDFGGFRDEQYF.